This entry lists 15 T cell receptor beta chains sequenced from one sample in a study of T cell changes during pregnancy in multiple sclerosis. Only in-frame clones appear in the TCRdb table, and some are missing; sequencing was by immunoSEQ multiplex PCR. Here the sample spans 90,000 to 95,000 clones, 90% to 95% being singletons. The material was peripheral blood, obtained in the first trimester of pregnancy. The receptors derive from a female donor with multiple sclerosis, enrolled in a pregnancy study.

This clone has a single count. The rearrangement uses TRBV7-9 and TRBJ1-3; no clear D gene. Germline V gene sequence: CDR1 SEHNR, CDR2 FQNEAQ (reference sequence). CDR3 length: 11 residues. The V end lost 0 bases, the J end lost 9 bases, and 3 bases lay between the germline ends. CDR3 sequence: CASSLAGTIYF. The CDR3 coding sequence is TGTGCCAGCAGCTTAGCCGGCACCATATATTTT.

The chain employs TRBV7-6 and TRBJ2-1; 10 bases align to TRBD2. V gave up 6 bases and J gave up 2 bases; unmatched junction bases: 4. The CDR3 length is 15 residues. CDR1 is SGHVS, CDR2 FNYEAQ, per germline. CDR3 DNA sequence: TGTGCCAGCAGTCAACTAGCGGGGACCTACAATGAGCAGTTCTTC. Amino acid sequence: CASSQLAGTYNEQFF.

This clone was observed once. A read error may produce the germline difference seen at one junction end. This chain joins TRBV7-7 and TRBJ2-5; D is perhaps TRBD2 (6 bases). The germline V gene has CDR1 SSHAT and CDR2 FNYEAQ (reference sequence). The CDR3 is 12 amino acids. CDR3 region: CASSSEGKTQYF. For the CDR3, the DNA is TGTGCTAGCAGCTCGGAGGGAAAGACCCAGTACTTC. Full variable domain (rest looked up from reference TRBV7-7 and TRBJ2-5): GAGVSQSPRYKVTKRGQDVTLRCDPISSHATLYWYQQALGQGPEFLTYFNYEAQPDKSGLPSDRFSAERPEGSISTLTIQRTEQRDSAMYRCASSSEGKTQYFGPGTRLLVL.

This chain links TRBV4-1 with TRBJ1-5; no clear D gene. This CDR3 contains 15 residues. Trimming took 2 bases from V and 0 from J, leaving 8 bases between them. CDR1 and CDR2 from the germline V gene are MGHRA and YSYEKL. The CDR3 nucleotides are TGCGCCAGCAGCCAAAGTGCCGGTAGCAATCAGCCCCAGCATTTT. Its translation is CASSQSAGSNQPQHF.

This sequence joins TRBV5-6 and TRBJ2-5; the match to TRBD2 covers 7 bases. The CDR3 consists of 19 residues. Germline CDR1 reads SGHDT; CDR2 reads YYEEEE. V lost 1 base, J lost 5 bases, and 20 bases stayed unmatched. This chain's CDR3 is CASSLFGPPLASNWETQYF. The CDR3, as DNA: TGTGCCAGCAGCTTGTTCGGGCCGCCACTAGCGTCTAATTGGGAGACCCAGTACTTC.

The chain carries TRBV5-1 and TRBJ2-3; 10 nucleotides match TRBD2. The CDR3 extends over 16 amino acids. Germline V gene sequence: CDR1 SGHRS, CDR2 YFSETQ. V was clipped by 3 bases and J by 4 bases; unmatched bases: 8. CDR3 loop: CASSSMGLARADTQYF. DNA for the CDR3: TGCGCCAGCAGCTCGATGGGACTAGCGCGGGCAGATACGCAGTATTTT.

The rearrangement links TRBV5-6 to TRBJ1-4; 10 nucleotides match TRBD1. The CDR3 contains 15 residues. The V gene's germline CDR1 is SGHDT and CDR2 YYEEEE. The V segment lost 3 bases and the J segment 5 bases; nucleotides outside the gene matches: 4. The CDR3 spells CASSYPGQGNEKLFF. The CDR3 coding sequence is TGTGCCAGCAGCTATCCGGGACAGGGGAATGAAAAACTGTTTTTT.

The chain combines TRBV4-1 with TRBJ1-1; D unresolved. This CDR3 region has 16 residues. Germline CDR1 MGHRA, CDR2 YSYEKL. The V end was cut by 2 bases, the J end by 2 bases, with 15 bases between. The chain's CDR3 is CASSQRLSTGNTEAFF. The CDR3 coding sequence is TGCGCCAGCAGCCAAAGGCTATCTACGGGAAACACTGAAGCTTTCTTT.

The rearrangement links TRBV10-3 to TRBJ1-5, with 8 bases identical to TRBD1. Germline V gene sequence: CDR1 ENHRY, CDR2 SYGVKD. The CDR3 consists of 13 residues. V dropped 4 bases and J dropped 7; count of bases not matched to a gene: 3. The CDR3 coding sequence is TGTGCCATCAGTGGGACAGGGAACCAGCCCCAGCATTTT. It codes for CAISGTGNQPQHF.

This clone was observed a handful of times. This rearrangement joins TRBV2 to TRBJ1-1; D may be TRBD1 (6 bases). The CDR3 contains 14 residues. Trimming cost V 2 bases and J 5 bases, with 12 bases left between them. Per germline, CDR1 SNHLY and CDR2 FYNNEI. CDR3 loop: CASSEPQGLTEAFF. Here the CDR3 DNA reads TGTGCCAGCAGTGAACCCCAGGGGTTAACTGAAGCTTTCTTT. The whole variable domain, remainder taken from reference TRBV2 and TRBJ1-1, is EPEVTQTPSHQVTQMGQEVILRCVPISNHLYFYWYRQILGQKVEFLVSFYNNEISEKSEIFDDQFSVERPDGSNFTLKIRSTKLEDSAMYFCASSEPQGLTEAFFGQGTRLTVV.

CDR3 sequence reads: CASSPRQWYGYTF. CDR3 in DNA: TGTGCCAGCTCACCGCGGCAATGGTATGGCTACACCTTC. This rearrangement joins TRBV18 to TRBJ1-2; D remains unclear. CDR3 length equals 13 residues. Germline V gene data show CDR1 as KGHSH and CDR2 as LQKENI. V lost 3 bases to trimming and J lost 5 bases, with 10 bases between them.

The V call is TRBV7-6, the J call TRBJ2-7; D uncertain. Germline V CDR1 and CDR2: SGHVS, FNYEAQ. Trimming cost V 2 bases and J 0 bases, with 8 bases left between them. The CDR3 has 14 amino acids. The CDR3 bases are TGTGCCAGCAGCTTAAACCCAGGCTCCTACGAGCAGTACTTC. This gives the protein CASSLNPGSYEQYF.

The chain is built from TRBV6-5 and TRBJ2-3; no definite D call. Germline V CDR1 and CDR2: MNHEY, SVGAGI. This CDR3 comprises 12 residues. V was trimmed by 5 bases and J by 4 bases, leaving 7 bases between them. Here the CDR3 DNA reads TGTGCCAGCAGTCCCTTCCCAGATACGCAGTATTTT. Protein product: CASSPFPDTQYF.

The chain has TRBV6-5 and TRBJ1-4; 7 bases are shared with TRBD1. Trimming at V came to 0 bases and at J to 4 bases, leaving 5 bases not matched to a gene. The CDR3 contains 16 residues. Germline assignment: CDR1 MNHEY and CDR2 SVGAGI. DNA of the CDR3: TGTGCCAGCAGTTACTCTCTGACAGGGATTAATGAAAAACTGTTTTTT. Translation gives CASSYSLTGINEKLFF.

The V gene is TRBV2, the J gene TRBJ1-5; TRBD1 agrees at 7 bases. V shed 3 bases and J 5 bases; nucleotides not matched to a gene: 7. This CDR3 has 15 residues. CDR1 is SNHLY, CDR2 FYNNEI, per germline. The CDR3 coding sequence is TGTGCCAGCAGTGACTCGACAGGGTCCTATCAGCCCCAGCATTTT. Translation gives CASSDSTGSYQPQHF.